One T cell receptor beta chain is described in this entry. The source of the blood RNA was unsorted whole blood, and germline DNA was extracted as well. Researchers reported drawing four milliliters of peripheral blood before surgery. The template, roughly 550 ng total RNA, yielded TCR beta cDNA made with a constant-region primer. Three nested multiplex PCR rounds, a slightly modified ARM-PCR, produced the libraries for TCR beta. TRBV1-TRBV30 forward primers and a C-beta reverse primer were used in the first two PCR rounds, which each ran for 9 to 10 cycles. TCRdb fed the multiplex PCR reads into MiXCR, producing one record per CDR3 protein. Here the sample spans 310,000 or so distinct CDR3 sequences, 65% being singletons. These data belong to a study of tumor-infiltrating lymphocytes in primary liver carcinoma. As for the study in general: Surgeons resected the patients' primary liver carcinomas. Spanning 4.2 to 10 cm, the tumors were T1-T3 N0M0.

This CDR3 spans 12 amino acids. CDR1 and CDR2 from the germline V gene are KGHDR and SFDVKD. V lost 5 bases, J lost 8 bases, and 9 bases lay in between. This receptor was obtained from a man aged 40-55 years with primary liver carcinoma and hepatitis B virus infection. The chain is built from TRBV24-1 and TRBJ2-1; no reliable D call. Sequencing was performed on peripheral blood. The CDR3 is CATSVYDDEQFF. The CDR3 DNA follows: TGTGCCACCAGTGTGTATGACGATGAGCAGTTCTTC.